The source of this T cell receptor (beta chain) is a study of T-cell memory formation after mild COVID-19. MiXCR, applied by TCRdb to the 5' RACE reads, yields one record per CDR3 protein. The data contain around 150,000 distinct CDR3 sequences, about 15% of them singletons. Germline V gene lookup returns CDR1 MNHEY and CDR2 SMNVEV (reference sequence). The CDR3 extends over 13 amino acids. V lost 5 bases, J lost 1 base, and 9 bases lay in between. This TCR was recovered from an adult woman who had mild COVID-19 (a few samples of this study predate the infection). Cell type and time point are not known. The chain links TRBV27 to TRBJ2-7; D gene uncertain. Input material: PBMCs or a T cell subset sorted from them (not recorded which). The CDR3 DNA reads TGTGCCAGCAGTCGGACGTATTCCTACGAGCAGTACTTC. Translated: CASSRTYSYEQYF.